This TCR beta chain was identified in a study of T cell responses to AZD1222 COVID-19 vaccine. General study results and limits: Donors, mostly white British, included more females; clonal diversity was possibly underestimated. Increased Spike-specific TCR breadth and depth were observed after two AZD1222 doses. It was only after the peak T cell response that any repertoires were sampled.

The V and J ends lost 5 bases and 3 bases respectively, with 17 bases between them. Germline V gene lookup returns CDR1 SEHNR and CDR2 FQNEAQ (reference sequence). This CDR3 is built from 15 residues. Remarks on this clone: Its cognate antigen is unknown.

TCRdb's table, derived via immunoSEQ multiplex PCR, lists solely in-frame clones and lacks some. Of approximately 170,000 clones in the sample, 87% are singletons; the top ten hold around 0.99%. Pooling covered second doses at about 4 or about 12 weeks. The receptor comes from an adult who received the AZD1222 COVID-19 vaccine. V and J are TRBV7-9 and TRBJ2-7; a possible D gene is TRBD2 (5 bases). Source: peripheral blood, taken 28 days after the second AZD1222 dose. The CDR3 DNA reads TGTGCCAGCAGCCGAACCGGAGGAGCTCGCTACGAGCAGTACTTC. Encoded protein: CASSRTGGARYEQYF.